The 25 T cell receptor beta chains below were found in one sample sequenced in a study of kidney transplant recipient with SARS-CoV-2 infection. TCRdb ran MiXCR on the reads and lists one entry per CDR3 protein. The sample lists fewer than 250,000 distinct CDR3 sequences; around 26% were seen once. The specimen comprised a blood sample, sampled at baseline and around day 120 from a kidney transplant recipient. These receptors originate from a male patient between 25 and 39 years old who had COVID-19 and was a kidney transplant recipient. The graft donor may be the source of some T cells.

This clonotype was detected a few times. V and J are TRBV6-2 or TRBV6-3 and TRBJ2-3, with 8 bases fitting TRBD1. The V segment lost 4 bases and the J segment 5 bases; nucleotides outside the gene matches: 11. The germline V gene encodes CDR1 MNHEY and CDR2 SVGEGT. The CDR3 extends over 16 amino acids. The CDR3 loop reads CASSSHRDRPGDTQYF. Here the CDR3 DNA reads TGTGCCAGCAGTTCGCACCGGGACAGGCCTGGAGATACGCAGTATTTT.

This clonotype was recorded at least ten times. This chain uses TRBV18 with TRBJ1-4; no definite D call. V lost 3 bases to trimming and J lost 0 bases, with 11 bases between them. CDR3 size: 16 residues. CDR1 KGHSH and CDR2 LQKENI come from the germline V gene. The CDR3 here is CASSPTWGATNEKLFF. The CDR3, as DNA: TGTGCCAGCTCACCGACCTGGGGAGCAACTAATGAAAAACTGTTTTTT. The variable domain in full, completed from reference TRBV18 and TRBJ1-4, reads NAGVMQNPRHLVRRRGQEARLRCSPMKGHSHVYWYRQLPEEGLKFMVYLQKENIIDESGMPKERFSAEFPKEGPSILRIQQVVRGDSAAYFCASSPTWGATNEKLFFGSGTQLSVL.

A remark on this clonotype: A much larger clone lies one base from this, so it may be a read error. This sequence joins TRBV2 and TRBJ2-2, with D maybe TRBD2 (6 bases). The CDR3 is 15 amino acids. Germline assignment: CDR1 SNHLY and CDR2 FYNNEI. The CDR3 coding sequence is TGTGCCAGCAGTAGGCCAGGGAGGAACACCGGGGAGCTGCTTTTT. Protein sequence: CASSRPGRNTGELLF.

This clonotype was seen many times. CDR3 DNA sequence: TGTGCCAGCAGCCCTCCTAGCGAAACCTCCTACGAGCAGTACTTC. It specifies CASSPPSETSYEQYF. The chain has TRBV3-1 and TRBJ2-7; TRBD2 is a possible D gene (6 bases). Germline CDR1 LGHDT, CDR2 YNNKEL (reference sequence). Trimming cost V 4 bases and J 0 bases, with 13 bases left between them. The CDR3 is 15 residues long.

Worth noting for this clonotype: A much more abundant neighbour one base away suggests this may be a read error. The chain links TRBV29-1 to TRBJ2-7; D is perhaps TRBD2 (5 bases). Germline CDR1 is SQVTM and CDR2 is ANQGSEA. The CDR3 sequence is 11 residues long. The CDR3 DNA reads TGCAACGTTGTTCGGGGCTACGAGCAGTACTTC. Protein sequence: CNVVRGYEQYF.

As regards this clonotype: The likely explanation is a read error, given a far larger clone one base away. The chain is built from TRBV6-9 and TRBJ1-4, with 9 bases identical to TRBD1. CDR1 is MNHGY and CDR2 is SVAAGI in the germline V gene. This CDR3 has 15 residues. CDR3 in amino acids: CASSLATGGSEELFF. Written as DNA, the CDR3 is TGTGCCAGCAGTTTAGCTACAGGGGGCAGTGAAGAACTGTTTTTT.

This clonotype was counted at least ten times. This chain connects TRBV7-6 to TRBJ2-7, with TRBD1 matching 10 bases. V shed 6 bases, J shed 2 bases, and the junction held 7 bases outside the gene matches. Germline assignment: CDR1 SGHVS and CDR2 FNYEAQ. The CDR3 length is 15 residues. CDR3 region: CASSKDRGLTYEQYF. CDR3 DNA: TGTGCCAGCAGTAAGGACAGGGGGTTGACCTACGAGCAGTACTTC.

The chain combines TRBV6-1 with TRBJ1-2; no clear D gene. V lost 5 bases, J lost 4 bases, and 23 bases lay in between. The CDR3 consists of 17 residues. Germline V gene sequence: CDR1 MNHNS, CDR2 SASEGT. CDR3 amino acids: CASSSLRKRRKTYGYTF. The DNA for the CDR3 is TGTGCCAGCAGTAGCCTTCGGAAACGTAGAAAGACCTATGGCTACACCTTC.

This clonotype was counted between two and nine times. The chain joins TRBV20-1 to TRBJ2-1, with 10 positions matching TRBD2. This CDR3 comprises 16 residues. J gave up 7 bases and V 3 bases, and 12 bases lay outside the gene matches. Germline CDR1 is DFQATT and CDR2 is SNEGSKA (reference sequence). The CDR3 spells CSARESGRAFGNEQFF. The CDR3 region has the DNA TGCAGTGCTAGGGAAAGCGGGAGGGCCTTTGGGAATGAGCAGTTCTTC.

As to this clonotype: Mismatch with germline at one junction end may stem from a read error. This rearrangement joins TRBV29-1 to TRBJ1-2; D is possibly TRBD1 (6 bases). CDR1 is SQVTM and CDR2 is ANQGSEA in the germline V gene. The CDR3 length is 14 residues. CDR3 DNA sequence: TGCGGCGTTGACTCGGAGGGACAACGGTATGGCTACACCTTC. Translating it yields CGVDSEGQRYGYTF.

In this sample, this clonotype turned up a few times. The gene calls are TRBV6-5 and TRBJ1-2; D unresolved. Germline V gene data show CDR1 as MNHEY and CDR2 as SVGAGI. Deletions cut 4 bases from V and 4 bases from J, with 22 bases between. CDR3 length: 17 amino acids. CDR3 residues: CASSSVSECGKTYGYTF. DNA for the CDR3: TGTGCCAGCAGTTCGGTATCGGAATGTGGAAAGACCTATGGCTACACCTTC.

The chain couples TRBV7-9 to TRBJ2-1; D gene ambiguous. Between the trimmed V and J ends, which lost 7 bases and 7 bases, there was a span of 26 bases. Germline assignment: CDR1 SEHNR and CDR2 FQNEAQ (reference sequence). This CDR3 is 17 amino acids long. CDR3 DNA sequence: TGTGCCAGCAAGCTTAGTTTAGGTGTAGAGATCAAGAATGAGCAGTTCTTC. Amino acid sequence: CASKLSLGVEIKNEQFF.

The table lists this clonotype with a few counts. The chain uses TRBV18 and TRBJ1-6, with D uncertain. Trimming removed 1 base from V and 7 bases from J, with 17 bases in between. The CDR3 runs 17 residues. The germline V gene encodes CDR1 KGHSH and CDR2 LQKENI. DNA for the CDR3: TGTGCCAGCTCACCACGTCCAGCGAGTTCAAAAAATTCACCCCTCCACTTT. This encodes CASSPRPASSKNSPLHF. The full variable domain, its missing parts supplied by reference TRBV18 and TRBJ1-6, is NAGVMQNPRHLVRRRGQEARLRCSPMKGHSHVYWYRQLPEEGLKFMVYLQKENIIDESGMPKERFSAEFPKEGPSILRIQQVVRGDSAAYFCASSPRPASSKNSPLHFGNGTRLTVT.

Concerning this clonotype itself: A read error is possible here, since a much larger clone lies one base away. The CDR3: CSAHYQGNHEQYF. CDR3 bases: TGCAGTGCTCATTACCAGGGGAACCACGAGCAGTACTTC. This chain connects TRBV20-1 to TRBJ2-7, with D perhaps matching TRBD1 (6 bases). The V gene lost 5 bases and the J gene lost 5 bases, with 16 bases spanning the gap. Germline CDR1 DFQATT, CDR2 SNEGSKA (reference sequence). The CDR3 totals 13 residues.

This clonotype has ten or more counts. This chain uses TRBV6-5 with TRBJ1-2; the D is unclear. V gave up 5 bases and J gave up 4 bases, with 23 bases separating them. Germline values: CDR1 MNHEY, CDR2 SVGAGI. The CDR3 spans 17 residues. CDR3 DNA: TGTGCCAGCAGTCCAACTGAGGAATGTAGAAAGACCTATGGCTACACCTTC. This encodes CASSPTEECRKTYGYTF.

This clonotype has ten or more counts. The CDR3: CASRRDVPGKTYGYTF. The DNA for the CDR3 is TGTGCCAGCCGACGCGACGTACCAGGAAAGACCTATGGCTACACCTTC. The V call is TRBV5-4, the J call TRBJ1-2; D is unresolved. Germline CDR1 reads SGHNT; CDR2 reads YYREEE (reference sequence). With 7 bases removed from V and 4 bases from J, the gap between germline ends came to 23 bases. The CDR3 contains 16 residues.

This chain's CDR3 is CASRMAVATVMQDTQYF. CDR3 nucleotide sequence: TGTGCCAGCAGAATGGCGGTAGCTACAGTCATGCAAGATACGCAGTATTTT. The chain combines TRBV21-1 with TRBJ2-3. TRBV21-1 is listed as a pseudogene. The CDR3 contains 17 residues.

J is TRBJ1-2 and V is TRBV27; no clear D gene. The CDR3 contains 17 residues. In germline, CDR1 is MNHEY, CDR2 SMNVEV (reference sequence). Trimming removed 5 bases at V and 4 bases at J, with 23 bases between. The CDR3 DNA follows: TGTGCCAGCAGTCATCAAAATCCTGGCCGAAAGACCTATGGCTACACCTTC. Translated: CASSHQNPGRKTYGYTF.

About this clonotype: A much larger clone lies one base from this, so it may be a read error. The chain couples TRBV7-9 to TRBJ1-4; D remains unclear. The CDR3 is 15 amino acids. Germline CDR1 SEHNR, CDR2 FQNEAQ (reference sequence). CDR3 protein: CASSLPREGNGKLFF. In DNA, the CDR3 is TGTGCCAGCAGCTTACCCCGGGAAGGGAATGGAAAACTGTTTTTT.

This clonotype was seen repeatedly, ten times or more. The rearrangement joins TRBV6-8 to TRBJ2-1; D gene unclear. The CDR3 totals 13 residues. CDR1 MNHGY and CDR2 SAAAGT come from the germline V gene. The V gene lost 6 bases and the J gene lost 8 bases, with 14 bases spanning the gap. As DNA, the CDR3 is TGTGCCAGCAGGTCCCCAAGGGTGCATGAGCAGTTCTTC. It is translated as CASRSPRVHEQFF.

At least ten counts were recorded for this clonotype. V gene TRBV12-3 or TRBV12-4 combines with J gene TRBJ1-3; TRBD1 might be the D (6 bases). The V and J ends lost 8 bases and 4 bases respectively, with 18 bases between them. The CDR3 has 15 amino acids. CDR3 residues: CASGETGQLGNTIYF. CDR3 DNA: TGTGCCAGCGGGGAGACAGGACAACTCGGAAACACCATATATTTT.

This clonotype was found a few times. The chain carries TRBV9 and TRBJ1-2, with D hard to call. There are 16 residues in the CDR3. V was shortened by 4 bases and J by 4 bases, with 20 bases between the two germline ends. The germline gives CDR1 SGDLS, CDR2 YYNGEE. CDR3 DNA: TGTGCCAGCAGCTTAAGGTACTCAAGAAAGACCTATGGCTACACCTTC. This encodes CASSLRYSRKTYGYTF.

This clonotype has at least ten counts. The chain carries TRBV4-2 and TRBJ1-1; D remains ambiguous. This CDR3 contains 13 residues. V was clipped by 0 bases and J by 3 bases, with 5 bases between them. Looked up from germline, CDR1 is LGHNA and CDR2 is YNFKEQ. The CDR3 loop reads CASSQDLDTEAFF. The CDR3 bases are TGTGCCAGCAGCCAAGATCTTGACACTGAAGCTTTCTTT.

A note on this clonotype: One base away lies a much larger clone, so this may be a sequencing read error. The chain employs TRBV27 and TRBJ2-5; D may correspond to TRBD1 or TRBD2 (5 bases each). The germline V gene encodes CDR1 MNHEY and CDR2 SMNVEV (reference sequence). This CDR3 comprises 12 residues. The CDR3 reads CASSSRWGTQCF. Here the CDR3 DNA reads TGTGCCAGCAGTTCTAGATGGGGGACCCAGTGCTTC.

This rearrangement joins TRBV7-3 to TRBJ2-3; D remains unclear. Looked up from germline, CDR1 is SGHTA and CDR2 is FQGTGA. The CDR3 extends over 13 amino acids. The V gene lost 2 bases and the J gene lost 6 bases, with 9 bases spanning the gap. The CDR3 loop is CASSLDDFDTQYF. The CDR3 DNA sequence: TGTGCCAGCAGCTTAGATGATTTTGATACGCAGTATTTT.